This TCR delta chain was sequenced in a study of gamma-delta chains in newborns, infants, children. Study overall: Microbial exposure reportedly drives polyclonal innate γδ T cell expansion after birth.

TCRdb called clones anew from the reads with CATT. The sample records under 5,000 delta-chain clones, over 2% being singletons. Per germline, CDR1 NSMFDY and CDR2 ISSIKDK. The CDR3 spans 16 residues. Worth noting for this clone: For this DNA, TCRdb reports the protein of a much larger clone, which diverges at residue 14, most likely from a read error; the protein presented here is translated directly from the DNA.

Sequencing input: blood. The rearrangement links TRAV29/DV5 to TRDJ1; D is unclear. This receptor was taken from a child who was a newborn, infant or young child, either healthy, febrile or measles-vaccinated (not recorded which). CDR3 DNA: TGTGCAGCAAGCGAGGGCTCTGGCGGGTACACCGATAAACCCATCTTT. Translating it yields CAASEGSGGYTDKPIF.